A selection of T cell receptor beta chains follows, all from one sample in a study of T-cell reconstitution after alpha-beta-depleted transplantation in children. MiXCR was run by TCRdb on the PCR reads, yielding one entry per CDR3 protein. The table lists roughly 220,000 distinct CDR3 sequences, approximately 8% of them singletons. This specimen was PBMCs, mostly from graft donor cells, taken 360 days after TCRalphabeta/CD19-depleted stem cell transplant. The receptor set was obtained from a male patient aged 2 to 9 who had a stem cell transplant for acute myeloid leukemia, so the T cells may come from the graft donor. Both conserved end residues are part of each CDR3. Some rows mark clone size as missing; the rest say once, few, many or name a class of expanded clone.

abundance	v_gene	j_gene	CDR3aa
few	TRBV11-2	TRBJ2-6	CASSPYTFPGLDSGANVLTF
many	TRBV12-3/TRBV12-4	TRBJ2-1	CASSELTRNNEQFF
NA	TRBV6-1	TRBJ1-1	CASSFYSPGQGNTEAFF
NA	TRBV4-1	TRBJ2-5	CASSQEPGGRETQYF
NA	TRBV7-8	TRBJ2-7	CASSPGREPHYEQYF
many	TRBV18	TRBJ2-1	CASSRRRGGNNEQFF
few	TRBV20-1	TRBJ1-5	CSAREDTNQPQHF
few	TRBV11-2	TRBJ2-2	CASSLVYGSRTPNTGELFF
many	TRBV29-1	TRBJ2-1	CSVEENYNEQFF
few	TRBV6-2/TRBV6-3	TRBJ2-7	CASSYASRTSGPNYEQYF
NA	TRBV30	TRBJ2-2	CACLVLQGSPGELFF
NA	TRBV7-2	TRBJ2-7	CASSLASSGTSYEQYF
NA	TRBV5-6	TRBJ2-3	CASIFLASAGGPDTQYF
many	TRBV7-9	TRBJ2-5	CASSLAAETQYF
many	TRBV7-9	TRBJ1-6	CASSLTGNNSPLHF
many	TRBV5-1	TRBJ2-3	CASRDLSTDTQYF
NA	TRBV20-1	TRBJ2-3	CSARDSGLGQVASSTDTQYF
many	TRBV29-1	TRBJ1-1	CSVPWGKMNTEAFF
NA	TRBV20-1	TRBJ2-3	CSASGLASTDTQYF
many	TRBV29-1	TRBJ1-1	CSAEGSSTEAFF
few	TRBV5-6	TRBJ1-2	CASSLTGTDYGYTF
many	TRBV4-2	TRBJ2-1	CASSLGTAGVVGQFF
many	TRBV7-2	TRBJ1-1	CASSRQGITEAFF
many	TRBV12-3/TRBV12-4	TRBJ2-2	CASSTHRGQELFF
many	TRBV10-3	TRBJ2-5	CAISDTDGETQYF
many	TRBV6-2/TRBV6-3	TRBJ2-3	CASSYTTATDTQYF
NA	TRBV5-1	TRBJ1-2	CASSLPPPFYGYTF
NA	TRBV3-1	TRBJ2-3	CASSLDMDTQYF
NA	TRBV3-1	TRBJ2-7	CASSREGGTYEQYF
many	TRBV20-1	TRBJ2-3	CSARDHTDTQYF
NA	TRBV4-3	TRBJ2-5	CASSQGLAVQETQYF
few	TRBV7-9	TRBJ1-5	CASSSTVSNQPQHF
many	TRBV27	TRBJ2-1	CASSFLDRSHNEQFF
few	TRBV20-1	TRBJ2-5	CSATGESETQYF
few	TRBV12-3/TRBV12-4	TRBJ1-2	CASSFDSYYGYTF
many	TRBV29-1	TRBJ2-7	CSVETGLAYEQYF
few	TRBV29-1	TRBJ1-1	CSVEKRQGSTMNTEAFF
few	TRBV5-1	TRBJ2-1	CASSLEASGRGPHNEQFF
many	TRBV7-2	TRBJ2-2	CASSPRQSGELFF
many	TRBV12-3/TRBV12-4	TRBJ2-3	CASSFDSLSTDTQYF
NA	TRBV20-1	TRBJ2-1	CSARIPSSGRYNEQFF
NA	TRBV12-3/TRBV12-4	TRBJ2-1	CASTPAEQGGNEQFF
NA	TRBV18	TRBJ2-1	CASSLTDGRGDEQFF
few	TRBV28	TRBJ2-3	CASSMTEPQYF
many	TRBV20-1	TRBJ2-1	CSAIGVAGGHNEQFF
NA	TRBV14	TRBJ1-5	CASSQKGKPQHF
NA	TRBV5-1	TRBJ2-7	CASSSGLAGVIPYEQYF
NA	TRBV6-2/TRBV6-3	TRBJ2-3	CASSRADTQYF
NA	TRBV20-1	TRBJ2-4	CSATRDYLNIQYF
NA	TRBV7-2	TRBJ2-1	CASSLASAGEQFF
NA	TRBV29-1	TRBJ2-1	CSVDARGMNEQFF
few	TRBV10-2	TRBJ2-1	CASRAVSNEQFF
few	TRBV29-1	TRBJ1-4	CSVGTGGGGKLFF
NA	TRBV5-1	TRBJ1-1	CASSLLGGWNTEAFF
NA	TRBV28	TRBJ2-2	CARGPWATGRGLTGELFF
many	TRBV10-3	TRBJ2-3	CAITSGGTDTQYF
many	TRBV20-1	TRBJ1-2	CSARQGTYGYTF
few	TRBV12-3/TRBV12-4	TRBJ1-1	CASRITGATEAFF
NA	TRBV9	TRBJ2-5	CASSVGKDYQETQYF